Listed here is a single TCR beta chain. Antigen: not known. This entry is derived from a study of OX40 agonist ivuxolimab in advanced cancers. As for the study in general: Three patients got partial responses; one had hepatocellular carcinoma and two had cutaneous melanoma. Overall study findings and caveats: Expanded clones were, on average, more numerous in CD8+ T cells than in CD4+. The authors also found low normalized T-cell clonal expansion in some nonresponders. Doses of 0.1 to 3.0 mg/kg were accompanied by clonal expansion of CD4+ and CD8+ blood T cells by week 6.

Sequencing used immunoSEQ multiplex PCR; TCRdb keeps in-frame clones, though not all of them. The data hold roughly 76,000 clones, with around 87% observed a single time. The CDR3 spans 14 residues. The ends lost 5 bases at V and 5 bases at J; junction bases unmatched: 6. Germline V gene sequence: CDR1 SGHTA, CDR2 FQGNSA. The sequences come from CD4+ or CD8+ T cells sorted from blood, collected in a trial of the OX40 agonist ivuxolimab. V usage is TRBV7-2 and J usage is TRBJ2-5; 9 nucleotides align to TRBD1. This sequence originates from an adult with an advanced solid tumor such as melanoma, head and neck, liver or kidney cancer. Written as DNA, the CDR3 is TGTGCCAGCAGCATGGACAGGGGACAGGAGACCCAGTACTTC. The encoded protein is CASSMDRGQETQYF.